Below, 13 T cell receptor beta chains from the same sample are listed, as sequenced in a study of shared clonotypes between healthy human individuals. Produced via immunoSEQ multiplex PCR; TCRdb's table is partial and in-frame only. This repertoire shows around 430,000 clones, roughly 77% found once; its top ten account for approximately 13%. Material: PBMCs. The receptors shown here come from a woman between 35 and 50 years old in good health. Some clones in this sample may be carry-over from other donors' samples.

This clone has just a few counts. The chain joins TRBV4-3 to TRBJ2-1; D remains ambiguous. The V end lost 0 bases, the J end lost 5 bases, and 5 bases lay between the germline ends. The germline V gene has CDR1 LGHNA and CDR2 YSLEER. This CDR3 comprises 13 residues. The CDR3 DNA is TGCGCCAGCAGCCAAGATCGGAACAATGAGCAGTTCTTC. Protein sequence: CASSQDRNNEQFF.

This clone came up a few times. Other DNA sequences in this sample translate to the same CDR3. V usage is TRBV11-2 and J usage is TRBJ1-1; unclear D gene. This CDR3 comprises 14 residues. The germline gives CDR1 SGHAT, CDR2 FQNNGV. V was pared by 3 bases and J by 0 bases, with 8 bases between. The CDR3: CASSLRGLNTEAFF. CDR3 nucleotides: TGTGCCAGCAGCTTGCGAGGCCTGAACACTGAAGCTTTCTTT.

In this sample, this clone turned up once. The chain uses TRBV4-2 and TRBJ1-2; maybe TRBD1 (5 bases). CDR3 length: 14 amino acids. Deletions cut 0 bases from V and 8 bases from J, with 13 bases between. Germline CDR1 LGHNA, CDR2 YNFKEQ. CDR3 protein: CASSQEKQGRGYTF. The CDR3, as DNA: TGTGCCAGCAGCCAAGAAAAGCAGGGCCGAGGCTACACCTTC.

This clone was observed a few times. The rearrangement links TRBV5-1 to TRBJ2-5, with D possibly TRBD2 on 6 matching bases. Trimming pared 4 bases from V and 1 base from J, leaving 8 bases between. CDR3 length: 13 residues. The V gene's germline CDR1 is SGHRS and CDR2 YFSETQ. Written as DNA, the CDR3 is TGCGCCAGCAGCCCCGGGAGCCAAGAGACCCAGTACTTC. This translates into CASSPGSQETQYF.

V usage is TRBV7-9 and J usage is TRBJ2-4; 7 nucleotides agree with TRBD2. With 5 bases clipped from V and 1 base from J, the junction kept 8 bases outside the gene matches. The CDR3 runs 16 residues. Germline V CDR1 and CDR2: SEHNR, FQNEAQ (reference sequence). The CDR3 DNA reads as TGTGCCAGCAGCCCTAAAGCGGGGCGGGCCAAAAACATTCAGTACTTC. Translated: CASSPKAGRAKNIQYF.

The chain links TRBV9 to TRBJ2-1; TRBD2 might be the D (5 bases). The V gene lost 4 bases and the J gene lost 0 bases, with 8 bases spanning the gap. The CDR3 runs 14 residues. Germline CDR1 SGDLS, CDR2 YYNGEE. This CDR3 reads CASSFRDSYNEQFF. As DNA, the CDR3 is TGTGCCAGCAGCTTCCGGGACTCCTACAATGAGCAGTTCTTC. Variable domain in full (rest from reference TRBV9 and TRBJ2-1): DSGVTQTPKHLITATGQRVTLRCSPRSGDLSVYWYQQSLDQGLQFLIQYYNGEERAKGNILERFSAQQFPDLHSELNLSSLELGDSALYFCASSFRDSYNEQFFGPGTRLTVL.

The chain joins TRBV6-5 to TRBJ2-5, with 8 bases identical to TRBD1. Gene TRBJ2-7 matches the end of the DNA better, so the J call may be wrong. The CDR3 loop spans 15 amino acids. The V gene's germline CDR1 is MNHEY and CDR2 SVGAGI. CDR3 residues: CASSYLDRVDYEQYF. CDR3 DNA sequence: TGTGCCAGCAGTTATTTGGACAGGGTAGACTACGAGCAGTACTTC.

This chain links TRBV7-2 with TRBJ2-1; D unresolved. This CDR3 contains 14 residues. Germline V gives CDR1 SGHTA, CDR2 FQGNSA. Trimming removed 6 bases at V and 0 bases at J, with 9 bases between. The CDR3 loop is CASSYDRSYNEQFF. CDR3 sequence (DNA): TGTGCCAGCAGTTACGACCGCTCCTACAATGAGCAGTTCTTC. Drawing the rest from reference TRBV7-2 and TRBJ2-1, the complete variable domain is GAGVSQSPSNKVTEKGKDVELRCDPISGHTALYWYRQSLGQGLEFLIYFQGNSAPDKSGLPSDRFSAERTGGSVSTLTIQRTQQEDSAVYLCASSYDRSYNEQFFGPGTRLTVL.

This clone showed up just once. The CDR3 nucleotides are TGTGCCAGCAGCTTTTCCGGGTACGAGCAGTACTTC. Its protein product is CASSFSGYEQYF. The V and J genes are TRBV7-9 and TRBJ2-5; D call uncertain. Near its end, the DNA agrees better with TRBJ2-7, so the J call may be wrong. Per germline, CDR1 SEHNR and CDR2 FQNEAQ (reference sequence). This CDR3 contains 12 residues.

The rearrangement joins TRBV19 to TRBJ2-2, with 7 bases aligning to TRBD1. With V trimmed by 9 bases and J by 4 bases, 8 bases remained unmatched. The CDR3 is 14 residues long. The germline CDR1 and CDR2 sequences are LNHDA and SQIVND (reference sequence). CDR3 coding DNA: TGTGCCAGCTCCGACAGGGCGACCACCGGGGAGCTGTTTTTT. It codes for CASSDRATTGELFF.

Points on this clone: A read error may produce the germline difference seen at one junction end. This chain uses TRBV5-1 with TRBJ2-5; 9 bases are a match to TRBD1. CDR3 length: 15 residues. Per the germline V gene, CDR1 is SGHRS and CDR2 is YFSETQ. Here the CDR3 reads CASRGDRETREAQYF. The CDR3 DNA is TGCGCCAGCAGGGGGGACAGGGAAACAAGAGAGGCCCAGTACTTC.

This sequence joins TRBV28 and TRBJ1-2; TRBD1 matches at 7 bases. Germline lookup yields CDR1 MDHEN and CDR2 SYDVKM. J was trimmed by 5 bases and V by 8 bases; bases with no gene match: 14. This CDR3 contains 15 residues. The CDR3 DNA reads TGTGCCAGCCAGGGGCCGACAGGGCGGCATTATGGCTACACCTTC. Translation gives CASQGPTGRHYGYTF.

The sample holds one count of this clone. The chain combines TRBV16 with TRBJ2-7, with TRBD1 as a possible D gene (6 bases). The CDR3 covers 14 residues. Per the germline V gene, CDR1 is KGHSY and CDR2 is FQNENV. The V gene lost 4 bases and the J gene lost 0 bases, with 10 bases spanning the gap. CDR3 DNA sequence: TGTGCCAGCAGCCCCGACAGGCTCTCCTACGAGCAGTACTTC. Encoded protein: CASSPDRLSYEQYF.